The 12 T cell receptor beta chains in this list originate from one sample, sequenced in a study of human T cells and chemical hapten exposure. Time point in this sample: patch test 3, about 24 weeks after DPC sensitization. Sample treatment: therapeutic diphenylcyclopropenone sensitization with weekly scalp DPC. TCRdb re-called the RACE reads with MiXCR, one entry per CDR3 protein. The sample contains roughly 69,000 distinct CDR3 sequences, more than 9.5% of which appear only once. The sample consisted of whole blood, taken in connection with sensitization to the hapten diphenylcyclopropenone (DPC). These receptors originate from a young woman with alopecia areata. Some clones in this sample may be carry-over from other donors' samples.

This clonotype appeared a few times. The CDR3: CASSYLNSGGSTDTQYF. DNA of the CDR3: TGCGCCAGCAGCTACCTGAATAGCGGGGGTTCGACAGATACGCAGTATTTT. This chain links TRBV5-1 with TRBJ2-3; 9 nucleotides match TRBD2. Germline assignment: CDR1 SGHRS and CDR2 YFSETQ. The CDR3 sequence is 17 residues long. Losses at the gene ends were 3 bases for V and 3 bases for J; bases not matched to a gene: 11.

In its sample, this clonotype was seen a few times. The chain couples TRBV18 to TRBJ1-1, with D unresolved. Trimming stripped 2 bases from V and 5 bases from J, with 9 bases between. CDR3 length equals 13 residues. Germline V gene data show CDR1 as KGHSH and CDR2 as LQKENI. CDR3 amino acids: CASSPGIGTEAFF. CDR3 coding DNA: TGTGCCAGCTCACCAGGGATTGGAACTGAAGCTTTCTTT.

This clonotype occurred many times. This chain links TRBV4-3 with TRBJ2-5; D is perhaps TRBD1 or TRBD2 (5 bases each). The CDR3 length is 14 residues. Germline values: CDR1 LGHNA, CDR2 YSLEER. The V end lost 2 bases, the J end lost 5 bases, and 12 bases lay between the germline ends. The chain's CDR3 is CASSQFSGSETQYF. The CDR3 DNA sequence: TGCGCCAGCAGCCAATTTTCAGGGAGTGAGACCCAGTACTTC.

The V gene is TRBV7-9, the J gene TRBJ2-1; D is unclear. The length of the CDR3 is 16 residues. V dropped 2 bases and J dropped 0 bases, with 11 bases sitting between them. Germline CDR1 is SEHNR and CDR2 is FQNEAQ (reference sequence). CDR3 bases: TGTGCCAGCAGCTTATATGCCGGGCGCTCCTACAATGAGCAGTTCTTC. Protein sequence: CASSLYAGRSYNEQFF.

The V gene is TRBV20-1, the J gene TRBJ1-4, with 8 bases aligning to TRBD1. The CDR3 is 16 amino acids. Germline V gene lookup returns CDR1 DFQATT and CDR2 SNEGSKA (reference sequence). Germline trimming cut 0 bases from V and 7 bases from J; bases unmatched to any gene: 10. The CDR3 loop is CSARDPTGAFGEKLFF. The CDR3 nucleotides are TGCAGTGCTAGAGATCCGACAGGGGCCTTTGGTGAAAAACTGTTTTTT.

The table lists this clonotype with a few counts. This chain connects TRBV6-1 to TRBJ2-7, with D perhaps TRBD2 (6 bases). This CDR3 contains 14 residues. CDR1 is MNHNS and CDR2 is SASEGT in the germline V gene. The V end was cut by 7 bases, the J end by 4 bases, with 17 bases between. CDR3 sequence (DNA): TGTGCCAGCACCAAAGCGGGCTTTCAATACGAGCAGTACTTC. Encoded protein: CASTKAGFQYEQYF.

Notes on this clonotype: This may stem from a read error, because a much larger clone lies one nucleotide away. The chain recombines TRBV28 with TRBJ2-7; TRBD1 or TRBD2 may be the D gene (5 bases each). This CDR3 spans 13 amino acids. Germline-derived CDR1 and CDR2 are MDHEN and SYDVKM. Here the CDR3 reads CANSLGPPLGQYF. The CDR3 nucleotides are TGTGCCAACAGTTTGGGACCCCCCCTAGGGCAGTACTTC.

This clonotype was seen at least ten times. This sequence joins TRBV28 and TRBJ1-2, with TRBD1 matching 10 bases. The CDR3 consists of 14 residues. J was trimmed by 4 bases and V by 4 bases; bases with no gene match: 3. Germline lookup yields CDR1 MDHEN and CDR2 SYDVKM. CDR3 sequence: CASSWDRGSYGYTF. The CDR3 DNA is TGTGCCAGCAGTTGGGACAGGGGTTCCTATGGCTACACCTTC.

The chain combines TRBV25-1 with TRBJ1-1; D is unresolved. The germline V gene encodes CDR1 MGHDK and CDR2 SYGVNS. The CDR3 sequence is 14 residues long. The ends were cut back, 3 bases at V and 1 base at J, with 9 bases in the middle. Written as DNA, the CDR3 is TGTGCCAGCAGTGATTGGCAGACGAACACTGAAGCTTTCTTT. This encodes CASSDWQTNTEAFF.

This clonotype was detected only a few times. J is TRBJ2-1 and V is TRBV12-3 or TRBV12-4, with D possibly being TRBD1 or TRBD2 (5 bases each). The CDR3 length is 14 residues. V was cut by 6 bases and J by 9 bases, with 18 bases left in between. The CDR3 DNA is TGTGCCAGCAGCCTCCGGATGGGTGGGGGTGAGCAGTTCTTC. Translated: CASSLRMGGGEQFF.

V gene TRBV19 combines with J gene TRBJ2-2, with 7 bases fitting TRBD2. Germline CDR1 reads LNHDA; CDR2 reads SQIVND (reference sequence). The CDR3 has 16 residues. Unmatched junction bases numbered 11, after V lost 7 bases and J lost 3 bases. CDR3 in DNA: TGTGCCAGTACCCTAGGTGGCGGGAGATACACCGGGGAGCTGTTTTTT. Translation: CASTLGGGRYTGELFF.

The gene calls are TRBV12-3 or TRBV12-4 and TRBJ2-7; the D is unclear. The CDR3 contains 13 residues. V was cut by 7 bases and J by 1 base, with 11 bases left in between. The CDR3 DNA follows: TGTGCCAGCACCGAAGACATGTCCTACGAGCAGTACTTC. Its protein product is CASTEDMSYEQYF.